A single sample gave rise to the 19 T cell receptor beta chains below, sequenced in a study of cytomegalovirus exposure and HLA in healthy donors. Libraries were prepared by immunoSEQ multiplex PCR; TCRdb keeps only in-frame clonotypes and omits some of them. The sample shows some 140,000 clones, approximately 86% of them seen only once. Source material: PBMCs. These receptors all stem from a man between 18 and 29 years old in good health and CMV-seropositive.

The chain joins TRBV6-6 to TRBJ2-1; TRBD1 agrees at 9 bases. Germline CDR1 and CDR2: MNHNY and SVGAGI (reference sequence). CDR3 length equals 15 residues. V was pared by 1 base and J by 7 bases, with 5 bases of the junction left unmatched. The CDR3 sequence: CASSYWGQGGNEQFF. The CDR3, as DNA: TGTGCCAGCAGTTACTGGGGACAGGGTGGAAATGAGCAGTTCTTC.

The V and J genes are TRBV9 and TRBJ2-7, with D hard to call. Trimming stripped 5 bases from V and 8 bases from J, with 11 bases between. Germline V lookup: CDR1 SGDLS, CDR2 YYNGEE. This CDR3 contains 11 residues. CDR3 nucleotides: TGTGCCAGCAGTGGTATAGCTCAGCAGTACTTC. Protein sequence: CASSGIAQQYF.

The chain links TRBV5-1 to TRBJ2-3; D call uncertain. Germline V gives CDR1 SGHRS, CDR2 YFSETQ. V lost 1 base and J 0 bases, leaving 6 bases between the germline ends. The CDR3 sequence is 14 residues long. The CDR3 bases are TGCGCCAGCAGCTTGCAGACTAGCACAGATACGCAGTATTTT. It is translated as CASSLQTSTDTQYF.

The V call is TRBV7-2, the J call TRBJ2-2; the match to TRBD2 covers 9 bases. Per the germline V gene, CDR1 is SGHTA and CDR2 is FQGNSA. Trimming cost V 5 bases and J 7 bases; bases outside gene matches: 11. This CDR3 has 16 residues. CDR3 DNA: TGTGCCAGCAGCCGCGGGGGGGCCGGAAGGGACGGGGAGCTGTTTTTT. Residues: CASSRGGAGRDGELFF.

This clone was seen ten or more times. The V gene is TRBV6-5, the J gene TRBJ1-5; TRBD1 agrees at 7 bases. From germline, CDR1 is MNHEY and CDR2 SVGAGI. CDR3 size: 15 residues. With V trimmed by 6 bases and J by 4 bases, 9 bases remained unmatched. The CDR3 nucleotides read TGTGCCAGCAGCCCTAGGGGGCGCGGGAATCAGCCCCAGCATTTT. This translates into CASSPRGRGNQPQHF.

This chain links TRBV6-5 with TRBJ1-2, with 7 nucleotides matching TRBD1. This CDR3 has 15 residues. The V segment lost 2 bases and the J segment 8 bases; nucleotides outside the gene matches: 11. CDR1 is MNHEY and CDR2 is SVGAGI in the germline V gene. The CDR3 sequence is CASSYGGALQGGYTF. Written as DNA, the CDR3 is TGTGCCAGCAGTTACGGCGGGGCCCTACAGGGGGGCTACACCTTC.

The chain recombines TRBV9 with TRBJ1-4; weak D call: TRBD1 (6 bases). V dropped 4 bases and J dropped 4 bases, with 14 bases sitting between them. This CDR3 region has 15 residues. Germline values: CDR1 SGDLS, CDR2 YYNGEE. CDR3 sequence reads: CASSPGGGVNEKLFF. The CDR3 nucleotides read TGTGCCAGCAGCCCGGGGGGCGGGGTTAATGAAAAACTGTTTTTT.

The rearrangement joins TRBV7-2 to TRBJ2-1; 9 bases align to TRBD2. The CDR3 runs to 17 residues. Germline V gives CDR1 SGHTA, CDR2 FQGNSA. V gave up 5 bases and J gave up 0 bases; unmatched junction bases: 8. CDR3: CASSPNGLARSYNEQFF. The CDR3 region has the DNA TGTGCCAGCAGCCCAAATGGACTAGCGCGCTCCTACAATGAGCAGTTCTTC.

The rearrangement links TRBV4-3 to TRBJ1-2, with a weak D call TRBD1 (5 bases). The germline gives CDR1 LGHNA, CDR2 YSLEER. The ends were cut back, 3 bases at V and 10 bases at J, with 12 bases in the middle. CDR3 length equals 12 residues. CDR3 bases: TGCGCCAGCAGCCACCGGGGGGGATACTACACCTTC. Its protein product is CASSHRGGYYTF.

This chain joins TRBV6-6 and TRBJ2-7; 8 bases are a match to TRBD1. The germline gives CDR1 MNHNY, CDR2 SVGAGI (reference sequence). Trimming removed 6 bases from V and 5 bases from J; junction bases left unmatched: 9. The CDR3 covers 14 residues. The CDR3 sequence: CASSPRQGKHEQYF. In DNA, the CDR3 is TGTGCCAGCAGCCCTCGACAGGGGAAACACGAGCAGTACTTC.

This clone was observed once. The V call is TRBV6-5, the J call TRBJ2-2; TRBD1 is a possible D gene (6 bases). The V and J ends lost 2 bases and 1 base respectively, with 11 bases between them. Germline values: CDR1 MNHEY, CDR2 SVGAGI. The CDR3 runs 16 residues. The CDR3 region is CASSYDHRVNTGELFF. The CDR3 nucleotides read TGTGCCAGCAGTTACGATCACAGGGTGAACACCGGGGAGCTGTTTTTT.

This chain joins TRBV5-6 and TRBJ2-3; 8 bases align to TRBD1. The CDR3 totals 16 residues. The junction had 8 bases not matched to a gene; V was cut back by 3 bases and J by 2 bases. Germline V gene sequence: CDR1 SGHDT, CDR2 YYEEEE. The CDR3 spells CASSWTDREITDTQYF. CDR3 coding DNA: TGTGCCAGCAGCTGGACGGACAGGGAGATCACAGATACGCAGTATTTT.

This chain links TRBV7-2 with TRBJ2-1, with D uncertain. Trimming pared 3 bases from V and 9 bases from J, leaving 12 bases between. CDR3 length equals 13 residues. Germline CDR1 reads SGHTA; CDR2 reads FQGNSA. The CDR3 sequence is CASSLVSAAEQFF. The DNA for the CDR3 is TGTGCCAGCAGCTTGGTGTCCGCGGCTGAGCAGTTCTTC.

This sequence joins TRBV7-8 and TRBJ2-1, with 9 bases lining up with TRBD2. Per germline, CDR1 SGHVS and CDR2 FQNEAQ. V shed 5 bases and J 4 bases; nucleotides not matched to a gene: 3. The CDR3 extends over 14 amino acids. CDR3 region: CASSRSGSYNEQFF. In nucleotides, the CDR3 is TGTGCCAGCAGCCGTAGCGGGAGTTACAATGAGCAGTTCTTC. Complete variable domain (other parts from reference TRBV7-8 and TRBJ2-1): GAGVSQSPRYKVAKRGQDVALRCDPISGHVSLFWYQQALGQGPEFLTYFQNEAQLDKSGLPSDRFFAERPEGSVSTLKIQRTQQEDSAVYLCASSRSGSYNEQFFGPGTRLTVL.

This chain joins TRBV2 and TRBJ1-2; D uncertain. The germline V gene has CDR1 SNHLY and CDR2 FYNNEI. The CDR3 is 12 residues long. Trimming stripped 8 bases from V and 2 bases from J, with 9 bases between. CDR3 bases: TGTGCCAGCCAGGTCGGAAACTATGGCTACACCTTC. Translating it yields CASQVGNYGYTF. Using reference TRBV2 and TRBJ1-2 for the parts outside the CDR3, the full variable domain is EPEVTQTPSHQVTQMGQEVILRCVPISNHLYFYWYRQILGQKVEFLVSFYNNEISEKSEIFDDQFSVERPDGSNFTLKIRSTKLEDSAMYFCASQVGNYGYTFGSGTRLTVV.

This chain joins TRBV6-6 and TRBJ1-1; 8 bases are shared with TRBD1. This CDR3 contains 13 residues. The ends lost 8 bases at V and 8 bases at J; junction bases unmatched: 10. Germline values: CDR1 MNHNY, CDR2 SVGAGI (reference sequence). The CDR3, as DNA: TGTGCCAGCTCCCAGGACAGGGAGACCGAAGCTTTCTTT. It specifies CASSQDRETEAFF.

The chain links TRBV7-2 to TRBJ2-7; perhaps TRBD1 as D (6 bases). CDR3 length: 16 residues. With 4 bases removed from V and 3 bases from J, the gap between germline ends came to 19 bases. CDR1 and CDR2 (germline): SGHTA, FQGNSA. CDR3 protein: CASSSAPPGALYEQYF. The CDR3 DNA reads TGTGCCAGCAGCTCCGCCCCCCCAGGGGCTCTCTACGAGCAGTACTTC.

The V and J genes are TRBV6-1 and TRBJ1-2; unclear D gene. Germline CDR1 MNHNS, CDR2 SASEGT. The CDR3 loop spans 11 amino acids. V lost 5 bases and J lost 5, with 6 bases in between. CDR3 bases: TGTGCCAGCAGTATTCCTTATGGCTACACCTTC. It encodes CASSIPYGYTF.

The chain is built from TRBV13 and TRBJ2-1; 11 bases are shared with TRBD2. Trimming removed 5 bases from V and 0 bases from J; junction bases left unmatched: 9. The CDR3 is made up of 18 amino acids. CDR1 and CDR2 (germline): PRHDT, FYEKMQ (reference sequence). The CDR3 loop reads CASSPGGLADVSYNEQFF. For the CDR3, the DNA is TGTGCCAGCAGCCCGGGGGGACTAGCGGACGTCTCCTACAATGAGCAGTTCTTC.